Shown below are 9 T cell receptor beta chains from a single sample sequenced in a study of blood T cell repertoires in COVID-19. TCRdb's copy holds only in-frame clones and misses some; the assay was immunoSEQ multiplex PCR. The data contain 270,000 or so clones, about 85% of them seen just once; the ten biggest clones take up more than 10%. Sequencing was carried out using peripheral blood. All receptors derive from a human donor in a cohort sampled during active COVID-19.

The rearrangement joins TRBV9 to TRBJ1-4; 10 bases match TRBD1. The CDR3 totals 14 residues. Germline V gene data show CDR1 as SGDLS and CDR2 as YYNGEE. The J segment lost 7 bases and the V segment lost 3 bases, leaving 3 bases of the junction unmatched. The CDR3 protein is CASSAGTGVEKLFF. CDR3 DNA: TGTGCCAGCAGCGCCGGGACAGGGGTTGAAAAACTGTTTTTT.

This chain uses TRBV19 with TRBJ2-7; D is uncertain. Germline V lookup: CDR1 LNHDA, CDR2 SQIVND (reference sequence). CDR3 length: 15 amino acids. Trimming took off 5 bases at V and 0 bases at J, with 14 bases between the two ends. Written as DNA, the CDR3 is TGTGCCAGTAGTTCTGCAGGAACAGCCTCCTACGAGCAGTACTTC. Its protein is CASSSAGTASYEQYF. Combining the CDR3 with reference TRBV19 and TRBJ2-7 gives the whole variable domain DGGITQSPKYLFRKEGQNVTLSCEQNLNHDAMYWYRQDPGQGLRLIYYSQIVNDFQKGDIAEGYSVSREKKESFPLTVTSAQKNPTAFYLCASSSAGTASYEQYFGPGTRLTVT.

The chain is built from TRBV5-1 and TRBJ2-7; 7 nucleotides align to TRBD1. V was pared by 0 bases and J by 2 bases, with 5 bases of the junction left unmatched. Germline V gene lookup returns CDR1 SGHRS and CDR2 YFSETQ. This CDR3 is 15 amino acids long. The CDR3 nucleotides are TGCGCCAGCAGCTTGGGTACAGGGGAGACCTACGAGCAGTACTTC. Translation gives CASSLGTGETYEQYF. Combining the CDR3 with reference TRBV5-1 and TRBJ2-7 gives the whole variable domain KAGVTQTPRYLIKTRGQQVTLSCSPISGHRSVSWYQQTPGQGLQFLFEYFSETQRNKGNFPGRFSGRQFSNSRSEMNVSTLELGDSALYLCASSLGTGETYEQYFGPGTRLTVT.

The V call is TRBV7-9, the J call TRBJ2-3; 14 bases align to TRBD2. There are 16 residues in the CDR3. Trimming at V came to 5 bases and at J to 2 bases, leaving 3 bases not matched to a gene. Germline CDR1 is SEHNR and CDR2 is FQNEAQ (reference sequence). CDR3 bases: TGTGCCAGCAGCACGGGACTAGCGGGGGACACAGATACGCAGTATTTT. This codes for CASSTGLAGDTDTQYF. Full variable domain (rest looked up from reference TRBV7-9 and TRBJ2-3): DTGVSQNPRHKITKRGQNVTFRCDPISEHNRLYWYRQTLGQGPEFLTYFQNEAQLEKSRLLSDRFSAERPKGSFSTLEIQRTEQGDSAMYLCASSTGLAGDTDTQYFGPGTRLTVL.

V is TRBV2 and J is TRBJ2-1, with D uncertain. Trimming removed 7 bases from V and 7 bases from J, with 8 bases in between. The CDR3 length is 11 residues. Germline V gives CDR1 SNHLY, CDR2 FYNNEI. The CDR3 nucleotides are TGTGCCAGCAATGGCTGGAATGAGCAGTTCTTC. Translation gives CASNGWNEQFF. The full variable domain, completed using reference TRBV2 and TRBJ2-1, is EPEVTQTPSHQVTQMGQEVILRCVPISNHLYFYWYRQILGQKVEFLVSFYNNEISEKSEIFDDQFSVERPDGSNFTLKIRSTKLEDSAMYFCASNGWNEQFFGPGTRLTVL.

The chain is built from TRBV7-2 and TRBJ2-1, with D possibly matching TRBD1 (6 bases). V lost 8 bases to trimming and J lost 7 bases, with 18 bases between them. The CDR3 loop spans 14 amino acids. The germline V gene has CDR1 SGHTA and CDR2 FQGNSA. In nucleotides, the CDR3 is TGTGCCAGCTCCCTCGGCAGGGGTCGAAATGAGCAGTTCTTC. As protein: CASSLGRGRNEQFF.

The chain carries TRBV5-1 and TRBJ1-2, with D unclear. V gave up 0 bases and J gave up 2 bases, with 8 bases separating them. This CDR3 spans 14 amino acids. Germline V lookup: CDR1 SGHRS, CDR2 YFSETQ. The CDR3 spells CASSLGPGNYGYTF. The CDR3 DNA follows: TGCGCCAGCAGCTTGGGCCCGGGGAACTATGGCTACACCTTC.

The chain carries TRBV4-1 and TRBJ1-1, with a possible D match to TRBD1 (6 bases). V was trimmed by 6 bases and J by 5 bases, leaving 13 bases between them. The length of the CDR3 is 13 residues. The germline gives CDR1 MGHRA, CDR2 YSYEKL. This CDR3 is CASREGEGTEAFF. The CDR3 DNA follows: TGCGCCAGCAGGGAGGGGGAGGGGACTGAAGCTTTCTTT.

With respect to this clone: Additional DNA sequences in this sample encode the identical CDR3. The chain couples TRBV7-9 to TRBJ2-1; no definite D call. The V end was cut by 1 base, the J end by 0 bases, with 7 bases between. CDR1 is SEHNR, CDR2 FQNEAQ, per germline (reference sequence). This CDR3 comprises 15 residues. CDR3: CASSLGAGSYNEQFF. The CDR3 DNA reads TGTGCCAGCAGCTTAGGTGCAGGCTCCTACAATGAGCAGTTCTTC.